This is a list of T cell receptor beta chains from one sample in a study of OX40 agonist ivuxolimab in advanced cancers. Sequencing was performed with immunoSEQ multiplex PCR; in TCRdb, only in-frame clones are kept and a portion is missing. The table has 50,000 to 80,000 clones, approximately 84% seen once; the top ten hold 9.8%. The source was CD4+ or CD8+ T cells sorted from blood, collected in a trial of the OX40 agonist ivuxolimab. These receptors were obtained from an adult with an advanced solid tumor such as melanoma, head and neck, liver or kidney cancer. CDR3s include the opening cysteine and the closing phenylalanine or tryptophan. The order of the fields is V gene, D gene, clone size, J gene, CDR3 DNA, CDR3 protein. The D gene is left open where the match is weak. Size is omitted from some rows. Given values are once, few, many or a class for expanded clones.

TRBV6-5	-	-	TRBJ2-1	TGTGCCAGCAGTCCATCAGGGTTTTACAATGAGCAGTTCTTC	CASSPSGFYNEQFF
TRBV5-5	TRBD1	once	TRBJ2-1	TGTGCCAGCAGCTTGCAGGGGGTATCCTACAATGAGCAGTTCTTC	CASSLQGVSYNEQFF
TRBV19	TRBD1	-	TRBJ2-7	TGTGCCAGTAGTATAGACCCGGGACAGTACGAGCAGTACTTC	CASSIDPGQYEQYF
TRBV5-1	-	-	TRBJ1-4	TGCGCCAGCAGCTACGGGTCAACTAATGAAAAACTGTTTTTT	CASSYGSTNEKLFF
TRBV5-1	-	once	TRBJ1-1	TGCGCCAGCAGCTTGGCCGGCAGGGCCGACACTGAAGCTTTCTTT	CASSLAGRADTEAFF
TRBV6-5	-	-	TRBJ1-6	TGTGCCAGCAAAATAAGAGGATCACCCCTCCACTTT	CASKIRGSPLHF
TRBV6-1	-	-	TRBJ1-2	TGTGCCAGCAGGAAGGAGGGATCGGATGGCTACACCTTC	CASRKEGSDGYTF
TRBV7-2	-	-	TRBJ2-5	TGTGCCGGAAGAGGGGGACTGACAGGGCAGTCCCCAGAGACCCAGTACTTC	CAGRGGLTGQSPETQYF
TRBV4-1	TRBD1	-	TRBJ2-2	TGCGCCAGCAGCCAACCCCGGGACAGTAGGGGCCGGGAGCTGTTTTTT	CASSQPRDSRGRELFF
TRBV29-1	TRBD1	-	TRBJ1-5	TGCAGCGTTGACGGCGAGGGGGCTGGACAGCCCCAGCATTTT	CSVDGEGAGQPQHF
TRBV6-1	-	once	TRBJ2-2	TGTGCCAGCAGTGGGCCAGGGGGGGCGTCGATGGCCGGGGAGCTGTTTTTT	CASSGPGGASMAGELFF
TRBV7-2	-	-	TRBJ2-1	TGTGCCAGCAGCTGGAACGGGTACAATGAGCAGTTCTTC	CASSWNGYNEQFF
TRBV29-1	-	-	TRBJ1-2	TGCAGCGTTGTGAAGGGACCGCCGGTCTATGGCTACACCTTC	CSVVKGPPVYGYTF
TRBV29-1	-	-	TRBJ1-1	TGCAGCGTGGACGACAGCACTGAAGCTTTCTTT	CSVDDSTEAFF
TRBV5-4	-	-	TRBJ1-1	TGTGCCAGCAGCTTCAGGACTCCCATGAACACTGAAGCTTTCTTT	CASSFRTPMNTEAFF
TRBV7-2	-	-	TRBJ2-1	TGTGCCAGCAGCTTAGCGATCGGGAATGAGCAGTTCTTC	CASSLAIGNEQFF
TRBV27	TRBD1	-	TRBJ2-6	TGTGCCAGCAGCCGAAAACAGGGGGCGCGGGCCAACGTCCTGACTTTC	CASSRKQGARANVLTF
TRBV5-4	-	-	TRBJ2-1	TGTGCCAGCAGCTCAATGGACCGACCCAATGAGCAGTTCTTC	CASSSMDRPNEQFF
TRBV7-9	-	-	TRBJ2-7	TGTGCCAGCAGCCGACTGACAGGTTCCTACGAGCAGTACTTC	CASSRLTGSYEQYF
TRBV5-1	TRBD2	-	TRBJ2-7	TGCGCCAGCAGCTTCACGGGACTAGCGAGTTACGAGCAGTACTTC	CASSFTGLASYEQYF
TRBV2	-	-	TRBJ2-3	TGTGCCAGCAGAGTGACAAGAGCTAGCACAGATACGCAGTATTTT	CASRVTRASTDTQYF
TRBV5-6	-	-	TRBJ1-1	TGTGCCAGCGCGCTCAGGGGGAACACTGAAGCTTTCTTT	CASALRGNTEAFF
TRBV7-9	-	-	TRBJ2-1	TGTGCCAGCAGCCCCGGGGTAGCTGATGAGCAGTTCTTC	CASSPGVADEQFF
TRBV9	-	-	TRBJ1-1	TGTGCCAGCAGCGTAGACCCGGCAGGGTCTGAAGCTTTCTTT	CASSVDPAGSEAFF
TRBV9	TRBD1	-	TRBJ2-3	TGTGCCAGCAGCGAAAGACAGGGGGCAGATACGCAGTATTTT	CASSERQGADTQYF
TRBV4-3	TRBD1	many	TRBJ2-3	TGCGCCAGCAGCAAAGGACAGGGCACAGATACGCAGTATTTT	CASSKGQGTDTQYF
TRBV13	-	few	TRBJ2-5	TGTGCCAGCAGCTTCCAAGAGACCCAGTACTTC	CASSFQETQYF
TRBV7-9	-	-	TRBJ2-1	TGTGCCAGCACCACTCCCCCCCCATTCCATGAGCAGTTCTTC	CASTTPPPFHEQFF
TRBV18	-	-	TRBJ2-2	TGTGCCAGCTCACCGGGGTTCACCGGGGAGCTGTTTTTT	CASSPGFTGELFF
TRBV6-5	TRBD1	-	TRBJ1-6	TGTGCCAGCAGTACCACAGGGGGTTATAATTCACCCCTCCACTTT	CASSTTGGYNSPLHF
TRBV4-3	TRBD1	-	TRBJ1-2	TGCGCCAGCAGCCCCAAATTGACAGGGAACTATGGCTACACCTTC	CASSPKLTGNYGYTF